This entry describes one T cell receptor (beta chain). Generated by immunoSEQ multiplex PCR, the TCRdb table keeps only in-frame clones and is missing some. This sample has some 130,000 clones; 80% to 95% occur once, and the top ten carry 4.5% to 7%. This CDR3 region has 14 residues. CDR1 is SQVTM, CDR2 ANQGSEA, per germline. V was shortened by 4 bases and J by 0 bases, with 12 bases between the two germline ends. This record comes from a study of control samples from healthy donors and cancer patients. The J gene is TRBJ1-2, the V gene TRBV29-1; D not certain. Sequences were obtained from blood. This clonotype was sampled from a man younger than 30 in good health. The DNA of the CDR3 is TGCAGCGTTGTTGACGTTCAAGCTAACTATGGCTACACCTTC. Protein: CSVVDVQANYGYTF.